Below, one TCR beta chain is given with its context. Its antigen is still unknown. V lost 2 bases and J lost 5; bases outside the gene matches: 9. The CDR3 spans 16 residues. The germline V gene encodes CDR1 MDHEN and CDR2 SYDVKM. Nucleic acids came from premalignant or tumor cells enriched by macro-dissection. This entry is derived from a study of immune evolution from preneoplasia to lung adenocarcinoma. Study-wide results and limits: Later-stage lesions appeared to have more T cells, more diversity, less clonality. Highest clonality occurred in KRAS-mutant, not EGFR-mutant or double wild-type, nodules. Top clone share appeared to fall from AAH through AIS, MIA, adenocarcinoma.

Assay: immunoSEQ multiplex PCR; the TCRdb copy retains only in-frame clones and omits some. Seen here are 35,000 to 40,000 clones, roughly four fifths observed once, and the top ten hold roughly 6.6%. The sequenced material came from FFPE invasive lung adenocarcinoma tissue. The J gene is TRBJ1-5, the V gene TRBV28; 7 positions match TRBD1. This TCR derives from a person aged 55 to 75 with lung adenocarcinoma. The CDR3 here is CASSLAGRGPDQPQHF. The CDR3, as DNA: TGTGCCAGCAGTTTAGCAGGGAGGGGGCCAGATCAGCCCCAGCATTTT.